The text below deals with one T cell receptor (beta chain). This clone's antigen is unknown. No per-base quality is available; no much larger clone lies one base away. The library relied on the immunoSEQ multiplex PCR assay. For the multiplex PCR, a mixture combining 60 forward primers for TCR Vbeta segments and 13 reverse primers for TCR Jbeta segments was used. A multiplex PCR assay on genomic DNA amplified the CDR3 region of rearranged TCR beta genes. Amplified TCR beta libraries were sequenced as 87-base-pair reads on the Illumina HiSeq System. From the authors' description of their analysis: A later analysis tallied roughly 80 million unique TCR beta chains across the 666 repertoires, and around 10 million of those chains were shared by two or more donors. Raw reads were error-corrected and collapsed into unique sequences by a nearest-neighbor algorithm in which closely related sequences were merged to remove PCR and sequencing errors. V, D and J gene segments were assigned by aligning CDR3 sequences to IMGT reference sequences. For a sequence to be retained, at least a six-nucleotide match to both a V gene segment and a J gene segment was required. Rearrangements were called productive when the CDR3 lacked stop codons and stayed in frame with V and J; all others were non-productive. Following IMGT convention, CDR3 was defined as the stretch from the second conserved V-encoded cysteine up to the conserved J-encoded phenylalanine. The earlier analysis of 587 of the donors excluded sequences that lacked an unambiguous match to a single V gene segment. In an earlier analysis of some 590 of the donors, V segments were called functional above 56.7% productive rearrangements and were called segregating when the between-donor standard deviation exceeded 5%. To diagnose cytomegalovirus status from the catalog of TCR beta chain sequences, a statistical classification framework was built. In a later analysis, TCR nucleotide sequences were compared against IMGT/GENE-DB human TR gene sequences so that V and J genes could be assigned. The TCRdist pipeline was used in a later analysis to assign CDR3 sequences and most-parsimonious VDJ recombination scenarios. A later analysis defined each TCR beta chain by its CDR3 amino acid sequence plus V-gene family, and excluded reads lacking a unique V-gene family. A later analysis removed roughly 590 highly shared, low-generation-probability nucleotide sequences to deal with suspected cross-contamination and a sequencing artifact. For each public chain, a later analysis derived a clonal expansion index from normalized ranks of inferred template counts within each repertoire. In a later analysis, generation probabilities were computed using a VDJ recombination model fitted to out-of-frame rearrangements, and the results were checked against IGoR. In a later analysis, hypergeometric tests were used to score TCR-TCR, TCR-HLA and TCR-CMV co-occurrence, with a repertoire-size bias correction applied to TCR pairs. False discovery rates were estimated in a later analysis by permuting HLA or CMV assignments 20 times. In a later analysis, co-occurring TCRs were grouped with DBSCAN, and TCRdist sequence similarity was added when clustering was performed within HLA-allele-positive subsets. Repertoires with fewer than 30,000 or more than 120,000 public chains, plus five repertoires with anomalous nucleotide sharing, were excluded from co-occurrence clustering. TCRdb carries this immuneACCESS record with in-frame sequences only. Its versions omit some clonotypes, under half of them owing to an unresolved V gene in the studies checked, with the rest unexplained. Clone size and the V and J calls come from that table; the DNA yielded D and trimming. The sample profile shows around 210,000 clones; around four fifths of them were found once. The ten largest make up around 0.45% of the sample.

The CDR3, cysteine through phenylalanine, is 15 amino acids long. Only the CDR3 DNA stays, 45 bases, in frame from base 1. V was cut back by 3 bases and J by 3 bases, leaving a gap of 15 bases between them. CDR1 SEHNR and CDR2 FQNEAQ were looked up in the germline V gene (reference sequence). This sample is drawn from a study of cytomegalovirus exposure and HLA in healthy donors (dated by TCRdb to the late 2010s). In the study overall: An earlier analysis of approximately 640 of the donors reported 276 Gb of sequence data and 117 million unique TCR beta sequences from some 180 million T cells. The study was designed to test whether signatures of past pathogen exposure could be identified by cataloging public T cell receptors. The study combined high-throughput TCR immunosequencing, statistical association of individual TCRs with disease status, and machine learning to predict cytomegalovirus infection status. Of the roughly 390 genotyped donors, about 80% fell in the genetic ancestry cluster associated with self-reported Caucasian donors. Rather than using new phenotypic data, the later analysis identified candidate immune exposures from TCR beta sequences and from how often those sequences occurred across donors. Every discovery cohort repertoire had been produced on one sequencing platform. Using immunosequencing, the study profiled T cell repertoires from approximately 700 subjects and related those repertoires to cytomegalovirus serostatus. Around 320 gigabases of sequencing data and 80 million or so unique TCR sequences were included in an early release covering roughly 600 HLA-typed donors. A later genetic analysis used genome-wide SNP genotypes for 398 of the 666 donors, treating that subset as a discovery cohort. Donor age, sex, ethnicity and CMV serostatus were compiled together with the repertoire data. In addition to the first cohort of approximately 650 subjects, a separate validation cohort of 120 different subjects was used. Among around 400 genotyped donors of the cohort, an average of roughly 230,000 unique TCR beta nucleotide sequences was sequenced per donor, of which roughly 17% were non-productive. A later analysis re-examined previously published TCR beta repertoires from about 700 donors and added high-resolution HLA genotyping to investigate patterns of TCR occurrence. The number of donors typed differed by locus, with 629-630 for A, B, C, DRB1 and DQB1, around 560 for DQA1, under 610 for DPA1, and around 450 for DPB1. Roughly 5 DR-DQ haplotypes were handled as single units for association and clustering, since linkage in the cohort was strong. In an earlier analysis of roughly 540 of the donors, high-throughput TCR beta sequencing was used to judge whether each TCR beta V gene segment behaved as functional or pseudogenic. HLA typing included class I and class II loci at four-digit resolution.

Study-wide findings and limitations: Immune exposure information for the cohort was limited to CMV serostatus. Strong co-occurrence of HLA alleles, especially DR and DQ, made assigning TCR associations to individual alleles difficult. In this cohort, only TCR beta chains were sequenced, and detectable features were limited by the absence of alpha or paired-chain data. Because the 87-base-pair reads could not distinguish some IMGT-functional V segments, including TRBV6-2 and TRBV6-3, those segments were excluded. In a later analysis, the rate of TCR association differed among HLA loci, with DRB1 alleles having the most associated TCRs and HLA-C alleles having the fewest. A later analysis reported that several top co-occurrence clusters appeared linked to parvovirus B19, influenza, CMV and Epstein-Barr virus. Because HLA typing was unavailable for some donors at each locus, only the typed subset was used in association tests. Specific HLA alleles were associated with around 18,000 TCR beta sequences at a false discovery rate of 0.05 in a later analysis. In the study, approximately 160 TCR beta chains were listed as associated with cytomegalovirus. The classifier was reported to diagnose cytomegalovirus status with high specificity and sensitivity in both the original and validation cohorts. The authors suggested that the approach could potentially be extended to other disease states and immunological phenotypes. Across donors, most TCR sequences were observed very rarely, whereas some public TCRs were present in many individuals. A further reported finding was that TCR beta sequences accurately predicted the HLA-A and HLA-B alleles for most subjects in the first cohort. Most CMV-associated TCR beta chains appeared to be HLA-restricted in a later analysis, and the HLA associations seemed to be driven largely by CMV exposure. Presence/absence analyses assumed roughly uniform sequencing depth across donors, an assumption that may not hold. In a later genetic analysis, a missense DCLRE1C variant was associated with V-gene and J-gene trimming of TCR beta chains, and the association was replicated in an independent cohort. According to a later genetic analysis, donors in an Asian-associated ancestry cluster had fewer N-insertions in productive TCRs than the roughly 700-donor mean. A cluster of highly shared sequence variants was judged likely to be a technical artifact of the sequencing pipeline. In vitro tests confirmed that a few of the cytomegalovirus-associated TCR beta chains recognize cytomegalovirus antigens. Linkage disequilibrium might explain the correlated functional status among segregating V segments, but an unknown experimental factor could not be ruled out. Because counts were too low, around 18 rarely observed V segments, including chromosome 9 orphons, were left out of the earlier analysis of some 640 of the donors. Compared with equally common non-associated chains, HLA-associated TCR beta chains in a later analysis were more clonally expanded and had lower generation probabilities. An earlier analysis of approximately 570 of the donors showed that most TCR beta V segments appeared in productive rearrangements either about 90% or about 30% of the time, which broadly matched IMGT annotations.

In total, roughly 670 healthy bone marrow donors made up the cohort. At the time of sampling, all cohort members were nominally healthy, though unrecorded immune exposures were likely present. The donor was CMV seronegative and belonged to the group of around 400 seronegative cohort members. Each donor provided a peripheral blood sample, and peripheral blood mononuclear cells were used for TCR beta sequencing. The Qiagen DNeasy Blood Extraction Kit was used to extract genomic DNA from the blood cell samples. This TCR came from a boy aged 5-17 years in good health and CMV-seronegative. The rearranged chain carries TRBV7-9 and TRBJ2-7; D gene: possibly TRBD2, on 5 matching bases. What was sequenced was PBMCs. The DNA reads TGTGCCAGCAGCTTTATCGTTGGACTGGACTACGAGCAGTACTTC. Its protein is CASSFIVGLDYEQYF.